This T cell receptor (beta chain) was documented in a study of blood T cell repertoires in COVID-19. Study at large: Samples came from the United States, Italy and Spain, spanning acute and convalescent COVID-19.

V was pared by 4 bases and J by 1 base, with 9 bases between. This CDR3 is built from 15 residues. Per the germline V gene, CDR1 is SGDLS and CDR2 is YYNGEE. Original methodology: Quantification of nucleated cells was approximated via reference gene primer amplification. Sequencing used immunoSEQ multiplex PCR; TCRdb keeps in-frame clones, though not all of them. Clonal size and the V and J genes are those of that table, whereas D and trimming came from the DNA. Here the sample spans a few hundred thousand clones, 80% to 90% being singletons. The source is a woman aged 40-49 years with acute COVID-19. The chain combines TRBV9 with TRBJ2-6; D perhaps matches TRBD1 (6 bases). Sequencing was carried out using PBMCs or T cells enriched from blood (not recorded which). As DNA, the CDR3 is TGTGCCAGCAGCCTCCAGGGGTCTGGGGCCAACGTCCTGACTTTC. Residues: CASSLQGSGANVLTF.